This T cell receptor (beta chain) emerged from a study of CD8 T cells in ankylosing spondylitis. Study outcomes and limitations: For ankylosing spondylitis blood, a TCR beta motif of about eight highly homologous variants appeared characteristic. According to the report, clones linked to the disease were significantly enriched in matched synovial fluid samples taken from ankylosing spondylitis patients.

The CDR3 covers 15 residues. CDR1 and CDR2 from the germline V gene are SGHDT and YYEEEE. V was shortened by 0 bases and J by 9 bases, with 15 bases between the two germline ends. Generation of TCR beta libraries employed quantitative 5'-RACE incorporating molecular barcodes. TCRdb passed the 5' RACE reads through MiXCR, listing each CDR3 protein once. Seen here are fewer than 550,000 distinct CDR3 sequences, less than 6% observed once, and the top ten hold around 3.5%. This clonotype has a count of ten or more. Its matching antigen is unknown. The clonotype comes from a male donor with ankylosing spondylitis. This chain connects TRBV5-6 to TRBJ2-2; maybe TRBD2 (7 bases). The sample comprised blood, either unsorted or a sorted T cell fraction (not recorded which). The CDR3 DNA follows: TGTGCCAGCAGCTTGGCCCGGGGGGCGGTCCGGGAGCTGTTTTTT. Its protein is CASSLARGAVRELFF.